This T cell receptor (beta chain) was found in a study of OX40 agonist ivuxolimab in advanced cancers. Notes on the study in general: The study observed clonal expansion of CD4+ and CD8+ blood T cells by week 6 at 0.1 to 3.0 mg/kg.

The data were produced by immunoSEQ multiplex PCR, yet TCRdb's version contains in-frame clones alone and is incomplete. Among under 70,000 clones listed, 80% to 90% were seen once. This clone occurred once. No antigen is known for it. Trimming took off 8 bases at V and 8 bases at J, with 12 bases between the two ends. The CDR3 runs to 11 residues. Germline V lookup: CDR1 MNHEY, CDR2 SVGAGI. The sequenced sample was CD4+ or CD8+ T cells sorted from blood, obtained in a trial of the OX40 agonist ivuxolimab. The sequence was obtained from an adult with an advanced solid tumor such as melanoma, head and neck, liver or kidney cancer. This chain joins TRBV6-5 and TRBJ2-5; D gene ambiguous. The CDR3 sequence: CASGVGYTQYF. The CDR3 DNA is TGTGCCAGCGGTGTTGGGTACACCCAGTACTTC.